This T cell receptor (beta chain) was documented in a study of blood T cells in healthy people across ages (dated by TCRdb to about 2015). About the full investigation: In model experiments, template switching captured about one uniquely barcoded TCR beta cDNA molecule for every two T cells. To track age-related changes in TCR beta repertoire diversity, the study relied on deep sequencing normalized with unique cDNA molecular identifiers. The donors were split into four age groups: young (average around 15 years), middle-aged (about 40), aged (around 67) and long-lived (roughly 77). To avoid experimental bias, donors of different ages were distributed randomly across sequencing lanes. The study analyzed two additional independent replicas of 1 million unique cDNA reads from the same blood draw for two donors, one aged 18 to 29 and one aged 80 or older.

From cysteine to phenylalanine, the CDR3 is 12 amino acids long. Just CDR3 DNA is preserved here, 36 bases in frame from base 1. V loses 0 bases of germline sequence and J loses 5 bases, and the interval between the two ends is 4 bases. CDR1 is given as SGHTA and CDR2 as FQGNSA, both from the germline V gene. The library was produced with 5' RACE. For sequencing, an Illumina HiSeq 2500 was employed. The second PCR ran for about 6 to 11 cycles and used a J-beta primer mix along with a sample-barcoded 5' primer. A unique molecular identifier was introduced onto each TCR beta cDNA molecule by a template-switch 5' adaptor carrying 12 random nucleotides. Each sample yielded at least 3 million CDR3-containing paired-end reads. All of the RNA was converted into first-strand cDNA using the Mint cDNA synthesis kit, with a TRBC-specific oligonucleotide serving as the primer. After uracil-DNA glycosylase treatment, a first 18-cycle PCR used universal primers M1SS and BC2_uni_R on all cDNA. In the authors' own workflow: Each sample was normalized by randomly selecting 1 million high-quality reads, each carrying a distinct molecular identifier. Reads with shared molecular identifiers were discarded instead of being binned into consensus sequences. MiTCR, with a Q25 quality threshold and the strictest error-elimination algorithm, was used for CDR3 identification, clonotype clustering and error correction. Lower-bound total TCR beta diversity was estimated with a nonparametric unseen species model using Euler transformation. The raw public data were reprocessed by TCRdb itself: fastp quality trimming at Q25, MiXCR clonotype calling, in-frame beta chains only. Identical CDR3 proteins give one entry, which carries the most common genes and DNA. These V and J calls are TCRdb output, not the study's own analysis. This sample gives approximately 810,000 distinct CDR3 sequences in total; about 28% of them show up just once. The top ten clonotypes cover approximately 15% of the sample.

The donors were roughly 40 Caucasian individuals from Russia, aged roughly 6 to 90 years, who were systemically healthy. Roughly 11 milliliters of peripheral blood were drawn from each donor into EDTA-treated Vacutainer tubes. Ficoll-Paque density-gradient centrifugation was used to isolate PBMCs, with at least 7 million per sample. Trizol reagent was used to extract total RNA from the PBMCs, yielding at least 6 micrograms per sample. For every donor, an aliquot of PBMCs went through flow cytometry to measure the percentages of naive CD45RAhigh/CD27high T cells. Summary of the overall study and its limitations: The percentage of naive T cells measured by flow cytometry correlated strongly with observed TCR beta diversity. Observed TCR beta diversity per million T cells fell roughly linearly with age, and a significant reduction was already apparent by age around 40. The CMV infection status of donors was not known, potentially confounding age-related changes in expanded clonotypes. Total diversity estimates from one million sequenced T cells were considered lower bounds and underestimates. Because profiling used bulk unsorted PBMCs, naive and antigen-experienced compartments could not be compared conclusively. Compared with the aged group, the long-lived group had more naive CD4+ T cells, fewer expanded clones and increased TCR diversity, a pattern suggesting age selection.

Regarding this clonotype: Its recognized antigen is unknown. This may come from a read error, since a much larger clone is one base off.

The sample was blood. This clonotype originated in a woman aged 80 or over in good health. The receptor chain draws on TRBV7-2 and TRBJ1-1, with the D gene not confidently named. This receptor carries the CDR3 CTSSLALTEAFF. The bases are TGTACCAGCAGCTTAGCTCTGACTGAAGCTTTCTTT.